These 27 T cell receptor beta chains were sequenced from one sample in a study of T cell responses to AZD1222 COVID-19 vaccine. Measured with immunoSEQ multiplex PCR; TCRdb has only the in-frame clones, and not every one. The sample holds 80,000 to 95,000 clones, around nine tenths seen once. The material was peripheral blood, obtained 28 days after the second AZD1222 dose. Source of these receptors: an adult who received the AZD1222 COVID-19 vaccine.

The chain combines TRBV12-3 or TRBV12-4 with TRBJ2-7; the D is unclear. V was trimmed by 3 bases and J by 0 bases, leaving 6 bases between them. CDR3 size: 13 residues. The CDR3 spells CASSFSDSYEQYF. The CDR3 region has the DNA TGTGCCAGCAGTTTCTCAGACTCCTACGAGCAGTACTTC.

This chain links TRBV5-5 with TRBJ1-5; D is unclear. There are 13 residues in the CDR3. Trimming took 4 bases from V and 9 from J, leaving 14 bases between them. The germline V gene has CDR1 SGHKS and CDR2 YYEKEE (reference sequence). CDR3 protein: CASSRTDRWPQHF. The CDR3, as DNA: TGTGCCAGCAGCCGGACGGACCGTTGGCCCCAGCATTTT.

This clone was seen only once. The chain links TRBV5-1 to TRBJ1-6, with 7 nucleotides matching TRBD1. Trimming took 2 bases from V and 7 from J; bases not matched to a gene: 9. The V gene's germline CDR1 is SGHRS and CDR2 YFSETQ. The CDR3 covers 16 residues. The CDR3 DNA sequence: TGCGCCAGCAGCTTATCTCCGGGACAGAGAAATTCACCCCTCCACTTT. This gives the protein CASSLSPGQRNSPLHF. The complete variable domain, with remaining parts taken from reference TRBV5-1 and TRBJ1-6, reads KAGVTQTPRYLIKTRGQQVTLSCSPISGHRSVSWYQQTPGQGLQFLFEYFSETQRNKGNFPGRFSGRQFSNSRSEMNVSTLELGDSALYLCASSLSPGQRNSPLHFGNGTRLTVT.

The chain joins TRBV11-3 to TRBJ2-1; 7 bases are shared with TRBD2. Trimming at V came to 6 bases and at J to 6 bases, leaving 11 bases not matched to a gene. Per the germline V gene, CDR1 is SGHNT and CDR2 is YENEEA. The length of the CDR3 is 15 residues. CDR3: CASSPGRERGNEQFF. CDR3 in DNA: TGTGCCAGCAGTCCAGGGCGGGAGAGGGGCAATGAGCAGTTCTTC. The whole variable domain, filled in from reference TRBV11-3 and TRBJ2-1, reads EAGVVQSPRYKIIEKKQPVAFWCNPISGHNTLYWYLQNLGQGPELLIRYENEEAVDDSQLPKDRFSAERLKGVDSTLKIQPAELGDSAVYLCASSPGRERGNEQFFGPGTRLTVL.

Details on this clone: The junction shows a germline mismatch at one end, possibly a read error. The V and J genes are TRBV6-5 and TRBJ2-3, with 11 bases lining up with TRBD1. This CDR3 is 15 amino acids long. Germline V CDR1 and CDR2: MNHEY, SVGAGI. CDR3 loop: CASIYGQGAEDTQYF. As DNA, the CDR3 is TGTGCCAGCATTTACGGACAGGGGGCTGAAGATACGCAGTATTTT.

The chain's CDR3 is CASSQLRATNTEAFF. The CDR3 DNA is TGTGCCAGCAGCCAACTACGCGCTACGAACACTGAAGCTTTCTTT. This chain connects TRBV7-9 to TRBJ1-1; no firm D call. V lost 5 bases and J lost 1, with 14 bases in between. Germline V CDR1 and CDR2: SEHNR, FQNEAQ (reference sequence). There are 15 residues in the CDR3.

The chain carries TRBV15 and TRBJ2-5; the D gene is possibly TRBD2 (6 bases). Per germline, CDR1 LNHNV and CDR2 YYDKDF (reference sequence). The CDR3 totals 15 residues. Trimming pared 1 base from V and 3 bases from J, leaving 12 bases between. CDR3 residues: CATSRGGVGKETQYF. In DNA, the CDR3 is TGTGCCACCAGCAGAGGGGGGGTAGGTAAAGAGACCCAGTACTTC.

CDR3 region: CASSHADHEQYF. Here the CDR3 DNA reads TGTGCCAGCAGCCACGCAGACCACGAGCAGTACTTC. V gene TRBV5-4 combines with J gene TRBJ2-7; no clear D gene. The V end lost 4 bases, the J end lost 5 bases, and 10 bases lay between the germline ends. CDR1 and CDR2 (germline): SGHNT, YYREEE (reference sequence). The length of the CDR3 is 12 residues.

V gene TRBV18 combines with J gene TRBJ2-1; TRBD1 is a possible D gene (6 bases). There are 16 residues in the CDR3. Germline-derived CDR1 and CDR2 are KGHSH and LQKENI. V was pared by 3 bases and J by 0 bases, with 12 bases between. The CDR3 DNA reads TGTGCCAGCTCACCTACAGGGAGCTACTCCTACAATGAGCAGTTCTTC. This codes for CASSPTGSYSYNEQFF.

The J gene is TRBJ2-2, the V gene TRBV9; possibly TRBD1 for D (6 bases). Trimming stripped 4 bases from V and 0 bases from J, with 13 bases between. The germline gives CDR1 SGDLS, CDR2 YYNGEE. The CDR3 contains 16 residues. The DNA for the CDR3 is TGTGCCAGCAGCTTCAGGACAGTCCCGAACACCGGGGAGCTGTTTTTT. Translated, it gives CASSFRTVPNTGELFF.

The genes are TRBV6-1 and TRBJ2-1; 10 nucleotides agree with TRBD2. Germline values: CDR1 MNHNS, CDR2 SASEGT. The V and J ends lost 4 bases and 5 bases, in that order; junction bases with no gene match: 8. CDR3 size: 16 residues. This CDR3 is CASSVWSGRADNEQFF. The CDR3 coding sequence is TGTGCCAGCAGTGTTTGGAGCGGGAGGGCCGACAATGAGCAGTTCTTC.

The J gene is TRBJ2-1, the V gene TRBV3-1 (or the pseudogene TRBV3-2); D is unresolved. This CDR3 comprises 12 residues. Germline V gene lookup returns CDR1 LGHDT and CDR2 YNNKEL (reference sequence). V lost 2 bases and J 13 bases, leaving 12 bases between the germline ends. The CDR3 loop reads CASSQRAFVQFF. The CDR3 DNA is TGTGCCAGCAGCCAAAGGGCTTTTGTCCAGTTCTTC.

This rearrangement joins TRBV6-1 to TRBJ1-2; D gene uncertain. CDR3 size: 13 residues. Trimming took 3 bases from V and 8 from J, leaving 13 bases between them. Germline loops: CDR1 MNHNS, CDR2 SASEGT. As DNA, the CDR3 is TGTGCCAGCAGTGAGCCGAGTCTGAGCGGCTACACCTTC. Protein sequence: CASSEPSLSGYTF.

The chain couples TRBV4-1 to TRBJ1-2; TRBD1 matches at 11 bases. J lost 7 bases, V lost 0 bases, and 13 bases had no gene match. This CDR3 has 18 amino acids. CDR1 is MGHRA and CDR2 is YSYEKL in the germline V gene. The CDR3 spells CASSQDSGTGGKIRGYTF. CDR3 in DNA: TGCGCCAGCAGCCAAGATTCCGGGACAGGGGGAAAAATCCGTGGCTACACCTTC.

J is TRBJ2-7 and V is TRBV6-2 or TRBV6-3, with D perhaps TRBD1 or TRBD2 (5 bases each). This CDR3 has 13 residues. Germline V gives CDR1 MNHEY, CDR2 SVGEGT. Trimming removed 2 bases from V and 5 bases from J, with 10 bases in between. The CDR3 reads CASSYLRDHEQYF. CDR3 nucleotide sequence: TGTGCCAGCAGTTACCTTAGGGACCACGAGCAGTACTTC.

The rearrangement uses TRBV6-1 and TRBJ1-1; D gene uncertain. The CDR3 is 12 residues long. Germline CDR1 and CDR2: MNHNS and SASEGT. Trimming took off 1 base at V and 1 base at J, with 1 base between the two ends. As DNA, the CDR3 is TGTGCCAGCAGTGAAGGGAACACTGAAGCTTTCTTT. It yields the protein CASSEGNTEAFF.

The CDR3 DNA sequence: TGCGCCAGCAGCTGGGGGGACACTGAAGCTTTCTTT. Its translation is CASSWGDTEAFF. This sequence joins TRBV5-1 and TRBJ1-1, with a weak D call TRBD1 (5 bases). Germline V gene lookup returns CDR1 SGHRS and CDR2 YFSETQ. The CDR3 is made up of 12 amino acids. Trimming removed 3 bases from V and 3 bases from J, with 6 bases in between. Using reference TRBV5-1 and TRBJ1-1 for the parts outside the CDR3, the full variable domain is KAGVTQTPRYLIKTRGQQVTLSCSPISGHRSVSWYQQTPGQGLQFLFEYFSETQRNKGNFPGRFSGRQFSNSRSEMNVSTLELGDSALYLCASSWGDTEAFFGQGTRLTVV.

This chain joins TRBV19 and TRBJ1-4, with 9 bases that match TRBD1. The CDR3 consists of 14 residues. Germline trimming cut 8 bases from V and 7 bases from J; bases unmatched to any gene: 8. Germline V lookup: CDR1 LNHDA, CDR2 SQIVND (reference sequence). This CDR3 is CASRPGTGPEKLFF. The CDR3 region has the DNA TGTGCCAGTCGTCCTGGGACAGGGCCTGAAAAACTGTTTTTT.

The rearrangement joins TRBV2 to TRBJ1-2; D is undetermined. This CDR3 comprises 15 residues. V was pared by 2 bases and J by 6 bases, with 16 bases between. Germline CDR1 and CDR2: SNHLY and FYNNEI. The CDR3 sequence: CASSEFSMGANGYTF. The DNA of the CDR3 is TGTGCCAGCAGTGAATTCTCGATGGGAGCGAATGGCTACACCTTC.

The rearrangement links TRBV29-1 to TRBJ1-1, with D unclear. V shed 4 bases and J shed 0 bases, with 6 bases lying between them. The CDR3 is 12 residues long. Germline values: CDR1 SQVTM, CDR2 ANQGSEA. The CDR3 reads CSVGQMNTEAFF. CDR3 sequence (DNA): TGCAGCGTTGGCCAGATGAACACTGAAGCTTTCTTT.

The CDR3 bases are TGTGCCAGTAGTGCCAGACAGGGGCACGAACCCCAGCATTTT. Translation gives CASSARQGHEPQHF. The chain is built from TRBV19 and TRBJ1-5; the match to TRBD1 covers 8 bases. CDR1 and CDR2 from the germline V gene are LNHDA and SQIVND (reference sequence). V lost 5 bases to trimming and J lost 10 bases; unmatched junction nucleotides: 10. This CDR3 contains 14 residues.

The V call is TRBV6-5, the J call TRBJ2-7; the D is unclear. Per the germline V gene, CDR1 is MNHEY and CDR2 is SVGAGI. The ends were cut back, 7 bases at V and 7 bases at J, with 14 bases in the middle. The CDR3 has 12 residues. DNA of the CDR3: TGTGCCAGCATCCGACGTCTAGGTGAGCAGTACTTC. Its protein product is CASIRRLGEQYF.

This chain uses TRBV3-1 (or the pseudogene TRBV3-2) with TRBJ2-7; no reliable D call. V was trimmed by 0 bases and J by 4 bases, leaving 4 bases between them. The CDR3 totals 12 residues. Germline assignment: CDR1 LGHDT and CDR2 YNNKEL (reference sequence). The CDR3 DNA is TGTGCCAGCAGCCAAGATGGGTACGAGCAGTACTTC. Translated: CASSQDGYEQYF.

This clone has a handful of counts. CDR3 in DNA: TGTGCCAGCAGTCCAGCCGGGACCCCAAGGGTCTATGGCTACACCTTC. The encoded protein is CASSPAGTPRVYGYTF. The V call is TRBV27, the J call TRBJ1-2; possibly TRBD1 for D (5 bases). The V and J ends lost 5 bases and 4 bases respectively, with 20 bases between them. The CDR3 runs to 16 residues. The germline V gene has CDR1 MNHEY and CDR2 SMNVEV (reference sequence).

The count of this clone is one. This chain's CDR3 is CASSEQGGYGNTIYF. Written as DNA, the CDR3 is TGTGCCAGTTCCGAGCAGGGAGGATATGGAAACACCATATATTTT. The chain combines TRBV6-5 with TRBJ1-3, with a weak D call TRBD1 (5 bases). Germline CDR1 MNHEY, CDR2 SVGAGI. There are 15 residues in the CDR3. V lost 9 bases and J lost 3, with 18 bases in between.

CDR3 bases: TGCGCCAGCAGTGCCGACACAGGGGGTGATGGCTACACCTTC. This translates into CASSADTGGDGYTF. This chain links TRBV10-2 with TRBJ1-2; 8 positions agree with TRBD1. The CDR3 totals 14 residues. Unmatched junction bases numbered 7, after V lost 4 bases and J lost 6 bases. Germline assignment: CDR1 WSHSY and CDR2 SAAADI.

This rearrangement joins TRBV5-1 to TRBJ1-3; D is possibly TRBD1 (6 bases). Deletions cut 0 bases from V and 7 bases from J, with 14 bases between. Germline assignment: CDR1 SGHRS and CDR2 YFSETQ. This CDR3 region has 15 residues. The CDR3 reads CASSLASTGSNTIYF. CDR3 bases: TGCGCCAGCAGCTTGGCTAGTACAGGGAGTAACACCATATATTTT.